The next 27 T cell receptor beta chains were all read from a single sample in a study of response to subunit inactivated influenza vaccine. TCRdb re-called the RT-PCR reads through MiXCR, storing one row per CDR3 protein. The repertoire holds about 570,000 distinct CDR3 sequences, around 11% seen once, with 11% in the top ten. These data were also reused for a study on T cells expressing NK-cell markers. Per that paper: With UMIs, 5'RACE template switching was used to make TCR beta cDNA.

This specimen was PBMCs from blood, taken on the day of vaccination. These TCRs come from a man aged 50 to 60 who received an inactivated influenza vaccine.

This clonotype was seen more than once but under ten times. The chain is built from TRBV2 and TRBJ2-1, with 9 bases identical to TRBD1. Germline CDR1 and CDR2: SNHLY and FYNNEI. The ends lost 3 bases at V and 6 bases at J; junction bases unmatched: 6. The CDR3 spans 15 residues. The CDR3 sequence: CASSDGETGGNEQFF. The CDR3, as DNA: TGTGCCAGCAGTGATGGCGAGACAGGGGGCAATGAGCAGTTCTTC.

This clonotype was seen a handful of times. The chain couples TRBV6-6 to TRBJ2-1; no clear D gene. Germline CDR1 reads MNHNY; CDR2 reads SVGAGI (reference sequence). The CDR3 contains 11 residues. Trimming cost V 1 base and J 9 bases, with 4 bases left between them. The CDR3 reads CASSYFGEQFF. CDR3 bases: TGTGCCAGCAGTTACTTCGGTGAGCAGTTCTTC.

The table lists this clonotype with a few counts. The J gene is TRBJ2-1, the V gene TRBV4-1; D gene uncertain. Trimming left V 1 base short and J 8 bases short, with 15 bases between. The CDR3 has 15 amino acids. Germline V lookup: CDR1 MGHRA, CDR2 YSYEKL. The chain's CDR3 is CASSQGHEDGHEQFF. The DNA for the CDR3 is TGCGCCAGCAGCCAAGGGCATGAAGACGGCCATGAGCAGTTCTTC.

This clonotype occurred a few times. The V call is TRBV5-6, the J call TRBJ1-3, with 9 bases identical to TRBD1. The ends lost 4 bases at V and 4 bases at J; junction bases unmatched: 3. This CDR3 region has 14 residues. Looked up from germline, CDR1 is SGHDT and CDR2 is YYEEEE. The CDR3 here is CASSGTGYGNTIYF. For the CDR3, the DNA is TGTGCCAGCAGCGGGACAGGGTACGGAAACACCATATATTTT.

This clonotype came up a few times. The chain employs TRBV4-1 and TRBJ2-1; 8 nucleotides agree with TRBD2. The V gene end was trimmed by 4 bases and the J gene end by 14 bases; junction bases not matched to a gene: 13. The CDR3 is 14 residues long. The germline CDR1 and CDR2 sequences are MGHRA and YSYEKL. In DNA, the CDR3 is TGCGCCAGCAGCCTCGAAGAGTGGAGCGGGGGAGAGTTCTTC. It is translated as CASSLEEWSGGEFF.

The sample holds many counts of this clonotype. This chain connects TRBV29-1 to TRBJ1-2, with 7 bases matching TRBD1. The germline V gene has CDR1 SQVTM and CDR2 ANQGSEA. The CDR3 length is 16 residues. Trimming at V came to 3 bases and at J to 7 bases, leaving 17 bases not matched to a gene. The CDR3 nucleotides read TGCAGCGTTGAGCCTATCCGGTCACAGGGGAGAGGTGGCTACACCTTC. The encoded protein is CSVEPIRSQGRGGYTF.

The V and J genes are TRBV7-9 and TRBJ2-6; D call uncertain. Trimming stripped 2 bases from V and 0 bases from J, with 11 bases between. Germline values: CDR1 SEHNR, CDR2 FQNEAQ (reference sequence). This CDR3 contains 17 residues. The CDR3 is CASSLTFGPSGANVLTF. Here the CDR3 DNA reads TGTGCCAGCAGCTTAACGTTCGGGCCCTCTGGGGCCAACGTCCTGACTTTC.

This chain uses TRBV2 with TRBJ2-7, with 13 bases that match TRBD2. Trimming removed 7 bases from V and 4 bases from J; junction bases left unmatched: 4. The CDR3 consists of 14 residues. CDR1 is SNHLY, CDR2 FYNNEI, per germline. CDR3 in amino acids: CASIGTSGVYEQYF. CDR3 sequence (DNA): TGTGCCAGCATTGGGACTAGCGGGGTGTACGAGCAGTACTTC.

This clonotype turned up a few times. The rearrangement uses TRBV5-1 and TRBJ2-1, with unresolved D. Deletions cut 5 bases from V and 0 bases from J, with 12 bases between. CDR1 and CDR2 from the germline V gene are SGHRS and YFSETQ. The CDR3 is made up of 15 amino acids. Here the CDR3 reads CASRAGPSSYNEQFF. CDR3 DNA sequence: TGCGCCAGCAGAGCCGGGCCGAGCTCCTACAATGAGCAGTTCTTC.

This clonotype appeared a few times. The rearrangement uses TRBV12-3 or TRBV12-4 and TRBJ2-1, with 9 bases identical to TRBD1. The CDR3 runs 14 residues. The V and J ends lost 5 bases and 6 bases, in that order; junction bases with no gene match: 5. The CDR3: CASSPGQGANEQFF. CDR3 nucleotides: TGTGCCAGCAGTCCGGGACAGGGCGCCAATGAGCAGTTCTTC.

This clonotype was seen at least ten times. This chain uses TRBV3-1 with TRBJ2-1; D unclear. Trimming left V 0 bases short and J 6 bases short, with 3 bases between. Looked up from germline, CDR1 is LGHDT and CDR2 is YNNKEL (reference sequence). The CDR3 sequence is 12 residues long. Here the CDR3 reads CASSQESNEQFF. The CDR3 nucleotides read TGTGCCAGCAGCCAAGAGTCCAATGAGCAGTTCTTC.

This clonotype was counted at least ten times. This chain uses TRBV10-3 with TRBJ2-5, with TRBD1 matching over 8 bases. This CDR3 has 17 residues. Per the germline V gene, CDR1 is ENHRY and CDR2 is SYGVKD. Trimming removed 2 bases from V and 0 bases from J; junction bases left unmatched: 8. CDR3 DNA sequence: TGTGCCATCAGTGAGACCCCGGACAGGGAGTACCAAGAGACCCAGTACTTC. Translation: CAISETPDREYQETQYF.

This clonotype was counted only a few times. The rearrangement links TRBV9 to TRBJ2-1; no firm D call. The CDR3 sequence is 13 residues long. V was pared by 0 bases and J by 2 bases, with 3 bases between. Germline assignment: CDR1 SGDLS and CDR2 YYNGEE. CDR3 in amino acids: CASSVATYNEQFF. The DNA for the CDR3 is TGTGCCAGCAGCGTAGCTACCTACAATGAGCAGTTCTTC.

This clonotype was counted a few times. This sequence joins TRBV12-3 or TRBV12-4 and TRBJ1-2, with TRBD1 as a possible D gene (6 bases). Trimming shortened V by 4 bases and J by 4 bases, and 10 bases separated the two germline ends. This CDR3 spans 13 amino acids. The CDR3: CASSSGDAYGYTF. The CDR3 region has the DNA TGTGCCAGCAGTTCAGGGGATGCCTATGGCTACACCTTC.

This sequence joins TRBV12-3 or TRBV12-4 and TRBJ2-6; D is unresolved. Trimming removed 7 bases at V and 0 bases at J, with 7 bases between. The CDR3 totals 14 residues. The CDR3 loop reads CASTLVSGANVLTF. CDR3 DNA: TGTGCCAGCACTCTAGTCTCTGGGGCCAACGTCCTGACTTTC.

This clonotype was seen ten or more times. The CDR3 reads CASSKGSHLNYGYTF. The CDR3 region has the DNA TGTGCCAGCAGCAAAGGGAGCCACCTCAACTATGGCTACACCTTC. The chain is built from TRBV7-6 and TRBJ1-2; D is unclear. The V end lost 5 bases, the J end lost 2 bases, and 15 bases lay between the germline ends. The germline V gene has CDR1 SGHVS and CDR2 FNYEAQ. The CDR3 contains 15 residues.

V and J are TRBV24-1 and TRBJ2-3, with TRBD1 identical over 8 bases. Germline loops: CDR1 KGHDR, CDR2 SFDVKD. The CDR3 runs to 14 residues. V was clipped by 3 bases and J by 5 bases; unmatched bases: 3. The CDR3 sequence is CATSDPTGEDTQYF. For the CDR3, the DNA is TGTGCCACCAGTGATCCGACAGGGGAAGATACGCAGTATTTT.

The genes are TRBV5-1 and TRBJ1-1; D is unclear. Per germline, CDR1 SGHRS and CDR2 YFSETQ. With 0 bases removed from V and 3 bases from J, the gap between germline ends came to 6 bases. The CDR3 has 13 residues. CDR3 DNA sequence: TGCGCCAGCAGCTTGGTGACCGACACTGAAGCTTTCTTT. Its protein product is CASSLVTDTEAFF.

The chain links TRBV7-2 to TRBJ2-1; 8 bases match TRBD1. Trimming cost V 4 bases and J 10 bases; bases outside gene matches: 15. CDR3 length: 16 residues. From germline, CDR1 is SGHTA and CDR2 FQGNSA. CDR3 sequence (DNA): TGTGCCAGCAGCTCCCGGACAGGGCAAGGAGGACTAGAGCAGTTCTTC. This sequence encodes CASSSRTGQGGLEQFF.

This clonotype was counted between two and nine times. V and J are TRBV10-2 and TRBJ1-2, with 10 bases that match TRBD1. CDR3 length equals 19 residues. J was trimmed by 4 bases and V by 8 bases; bases with no gene match: 22. The germline V gene has CDR1 WSHSY and CDR2 SAAADI. CDR3 sequence reads: CASGPPHLTGGAFPYGYTF. CDR3 nucleotides: TGCGCCAGCGGACCCCCGCATCTGACAGGGGGCGCATTCCCCTATGGCTACACCTTC.

This clonotype was seen ten or more times. The rearrangement uses TRBV7-2 and TRBJ1-3; D call uncertain. The CDR3 is 15 amino acids. Trimming removed 1 base from V and 3 bases from J, with 10 bases in between. The germline V gene encodes CDR1 SGHTA and CDR2 FQGNSA. The CDR3 DNA follows: TGTGCCAGCAGCTTAGAGATCCGGAGTGGAAACACCATATATTTT. Amino acid sequence: CASSLEIRSGNTIYF.

Concerning this clonotype: Sequence at one end of the junction differs from germline and may be a read error. The chain joins TRBV18 to TRBJ1-5, with 9 bases matching TRBD1. The CDR3 runs 16 residues. Germline assignment: CDR1 KGHSH and CDR2 LQKENI. CDR3 in DNA: TGTGCCAGCTCAGCACCCGGGACAGGGATCAATCAGCCCCAGCATTTT. The encoded protein is CASSAPGTGINQPQHF.

This clonotype was counted many times. The chain is built from TRBV9 and TRBJ2-2; 12 bases agree with TRBD2. CDR1 is SGDLS and CDR2 is YYNGEE in the germline V gene. CDR3 size: 16 residues. With V trimmed by 6 bases and J by 4 bases, 7 bases remained unmatched. The CDR3 nucleotides are TGTGCCAGCACCCTAGCGGGAGGGTCGAGCACCGGGGAGCTGTTTTTT. It yields the protein CASTLAGGSSTGELFF.

This clonotype was seen a handful of times. This chain connects TRBV7-6 to TRBJ1-2, with D uncertain. Germline lookup yields CDR1 SGHVS and CDR2 FNYEAQ. The V and J ends lost 3 bases and 6 bases respectively, with 8 bases between them. The CDR3 length is 12 residues. The CDR3 here is CASSLGRHGYTF. CDR3 nucleotides: TGTGCCAGCAGCTTGGGGAGACATGGCTACACCTTC.

This clonotype was counted once. A junction boundary mismatches the germline segment, possibly from a read error. The J gene is TRBJ2-7, the V gene TRBV7-9; TRBD1 agrees at 7 bases. This CDR3 is built from 14 residues. From germline, CDR1 is SEHNR and CDR2 FQNEAQ (reference sequence). The chain's CDR3 is CASSLGTGSYAQYF. Here the CDR3 DNA reads TGTGCCAGCAGCTTAGGGACAGGCTCCTACGCGCAGTACTTC.

The table lists this clonotype with a few counts. The rearrangement uses TRBV9 and TRBJ2-5, with 10 bases fitting TRBD2. The V and J ends lost 0 bases and 5 bases, in that order; junction bases with no gene match: 7. The length of the CDR3 is 16 residues. Germline values: CDR1 SGDLS, CDR2 YYNGEE. The CDR3 is CASSVVAGGPRETQYF. CDR3 nucleotides: TGTGCCAGCAGCGTAGTAGCGGGAGGCCCTAGGGAGACCCAGTACTTC.

The chain couples TRBV9 to TRBJ2-5, with 8 bases aligning to TRBD2. The CDR3 length is 15 residues. Germline CDR1 SGDLS, CDR2 YYNGEE. Losses at the gene ends were 1 base for V and 4 bases for J; bases not matched to a gene: 6. The CDR3: CASSVYGGAGETQYF. The CDR3 DNA reads as TGTGCCAGCAGCGTATACGGGGGGGCCGGAGAGACCCAGTACTTC. Using reference TRBV9 and TRBJ2-5 for the parts outside the CDR3, the full variable domain is DSGVTQTPKHLITATGQRVTLRCSPRSGDLSVYWYQQSLDQGLQFLIQYYNGEERAKGNILERFSAQQFPDLHSELNLSSLELGDSALYFCASSVYGGAGETQYFGPGTRLLVL.